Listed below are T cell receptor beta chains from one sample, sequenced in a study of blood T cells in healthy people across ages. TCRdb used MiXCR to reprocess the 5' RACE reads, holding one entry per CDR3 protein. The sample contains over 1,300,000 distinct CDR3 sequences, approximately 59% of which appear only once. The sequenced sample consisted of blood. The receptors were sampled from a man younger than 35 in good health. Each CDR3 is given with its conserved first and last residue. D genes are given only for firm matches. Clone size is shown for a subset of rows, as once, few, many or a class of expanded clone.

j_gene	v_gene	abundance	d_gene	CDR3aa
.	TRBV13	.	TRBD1	CASSLRQGKYEQYF
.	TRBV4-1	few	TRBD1	CASSHAGQAYEQYF
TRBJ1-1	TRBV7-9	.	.	CASSSDTDRVQEAFF
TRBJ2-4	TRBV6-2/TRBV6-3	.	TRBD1	CASSPAPPGTENIQYF
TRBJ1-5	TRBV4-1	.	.	CASSQDLTASNQPQHF
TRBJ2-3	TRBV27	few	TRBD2	CASRILAGGPFADTQYF
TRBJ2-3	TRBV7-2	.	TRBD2	CASSRSGPADTQYF
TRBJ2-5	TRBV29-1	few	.	CSVVELQETQYF
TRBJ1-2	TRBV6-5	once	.	CASSYSAGYGYTF
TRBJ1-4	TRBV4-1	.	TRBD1	CASSPRTGDYSGEKLFF
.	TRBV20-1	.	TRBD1	CSASQGALNEQYF
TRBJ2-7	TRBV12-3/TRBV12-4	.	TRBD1	CASSARQGVGYEQYF
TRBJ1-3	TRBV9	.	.	CASSAGQPGNTIYF
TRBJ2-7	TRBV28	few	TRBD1	CASHGTGAYEQYF
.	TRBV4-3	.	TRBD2	CASSQVTGRGETQYF
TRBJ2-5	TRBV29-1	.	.	CSVPKGDNEQYF
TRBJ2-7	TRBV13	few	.	CASGLSSSYEQYF
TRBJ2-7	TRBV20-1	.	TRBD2	CSTTGTSGRGSYEQYF
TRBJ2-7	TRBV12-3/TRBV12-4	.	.	CASTPGDGTYEQYF
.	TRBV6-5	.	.	CASSYSVERGAPFLYEQYF
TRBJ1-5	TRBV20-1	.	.	CSATKRDGTWPQHF
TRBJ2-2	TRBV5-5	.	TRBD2	CASSPVAGVNTGELFF
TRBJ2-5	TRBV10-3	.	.	CAIRETEKETQYF
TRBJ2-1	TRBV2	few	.	CASSGLVDNEQFF
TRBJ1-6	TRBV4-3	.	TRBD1	CASSQETGSSPLHF
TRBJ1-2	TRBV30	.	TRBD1	CAWSPPGGGNYGYTF
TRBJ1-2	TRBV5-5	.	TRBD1	CASSLAGGGPNYGYTF
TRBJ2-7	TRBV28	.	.	CASSFGPSGPPYEQYF
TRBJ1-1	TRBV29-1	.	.	CSVEDQAGVNTEAFF
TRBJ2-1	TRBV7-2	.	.	CASSLRPSGWEQFF
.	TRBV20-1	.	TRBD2	CSGRTSGSHEQYF
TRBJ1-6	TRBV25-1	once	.	CASSERTDSPLHF
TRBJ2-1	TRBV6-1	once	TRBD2	CASSVWASGSYEQFF
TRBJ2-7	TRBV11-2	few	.	CASSLFQGSYEQYF
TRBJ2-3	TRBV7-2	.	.	CASSYPRGYTDTQYF